Below are 12 T cell receptor beta chains sequenced from a single sample in a study of OX40 agonist ivuxolimab in advanced cancers. Clones were sequenced by immunoSEQ multiplex PCR, and TCRdb holds only the in-frame ones, with some missing. The sample contains about 82,000 clones, around four fifths of which appear only once. Sequenced here: CD4+ or CD8+ T cells sorted from blood, sampled in a trial of the OX40 agonist ivuxolimab. The receptor set was obtained from an adult with an advanced solid tumor such as melanoma, head and neck, liver or kidney cancer.

CDR3 sequence reads: CASSYGEGISYGYTF. The DNA for the CDR3 is TGTGCCAGCAGTTACGGGGAGGGAATATCCTATGGCTACACCTTC. The chain has TRBV6-5 and TRBJ1-2, with D hard to call. V was trimmed by 2 bases and J by 4 bases, leaving 14 bases between them. The CDR3 extends over 15 amino acids. Germline V gene sequence: CDR1 MNHEY, CDR2 SVGAGI.

This chain uses TRBV14 with TRBJ2-5; D unclear. The CDR3 has 12 residues. CDR1 is SGHDN and CDR2 is FVKESK in the germline V gene. Trimming took 4 bases from V and 0 from J, leaving 3 bases between them. The CDR3 protein is CASSRYQETQYF. CDR3 DNA: TGTGCCAGCAGCCGGTACCAAGAGACCCAGTACTTC.

This clone occurred a few times. The rearrangement joins TRBV9 to TRBJ1-2; TRBD1 is a possible D gene (5 bases). The V end lost 2 bases, the J end lost 5 bases, and 7 bases lay between the germline ends. The CDR3 sequence is 12 residues long. Germline V CDR1 and CDR2: SGDLS, YYNGEE. CDR3 in DNA: TGTGCCAGCAGCGTGACAGAATATGGCTACACCTTC. It codes for CASSVTEYGYTF.

The rearrangement joins TRBV5-1 to TRBJ2-3, with 7 bases matching TRBD1. The germline CDR1 and CDR2 sequences are SGHRS and YFSETQ. CDR3 length: 15 residues. Trimming cost V 6 bases and J 2 bases; bases outside gene matches: 9. DNA for the CDR3: TGCGCCAGCACCCCGCTGGGACAGACCACAGATACGCAGTATTTT. Translating it yields CASTPLGQTTDTQYF.

J is TRBJ1-4 and V is TRBV7-8; D remains ambiguous. Germline values: CDR1 SGHVS, CDR2 FQNEAQ. The CDR3 sequence is 15 residues long. Deletions cut 4 bases from V and 8 bases from J, with 17 bases between. In nucleotides, the CDR3 is TGTGCCAGCAGCTCGTCCACCACGAGAGGGGAAAAACTGTTTTTT. It is translated as CASSSSTTRGEKLFF.

This clone was observed a handful of times. The J gene is TRBJ2-5, the V gene TRBV5-4; no clear D. Germline CDR1 and CDR2: SGHNT and YYREEE (reference sequence). CDR3 length: 13 residues. V was cut by 0 bases and J by 5 bases, with 8 bases left in between. The CDR3: CASSLVPSETQYF. The CDR3 coding sequence is TGTGCCAGCAGCTTGGTTCCGAGCGAGACCCAGTACTTC.

This sequence joins TRBV6-5 and TRBJ1-2; 9 bases map to TRBD1. CDR3 size: 15 residues. Losses at the gene ends were 2 bases for V and 5 bases for J; bases not matched to a gene: 6. Germline loops: CDR1 MNHEY, CDR2 SVGAGI. The CDR3 nucleotides read TGTGCCAGCAGTTACGCGGGACAGGGCCTTTATGGCTACACCTTC. Its protein product is CASSYAGQGLYGYTF.

The gene calls are TRBV19 and TRBJ2-2, with D unresolved. V was cut by 10 bases and J by 5 bases, with 17 bases left in between. The CDR3 has 14 residues. Germline CDR1 reads LNHDA; CDR2 reads SQIVND (reference sequence). CDR3 coding DNA: TGTGCCACCAGATCAGGCAAGAGAACCGGGGAGCTGTTTTTT. The encoded protein is CATRSGKRTGELFF.

The rearrangement links TRBV19 to TRBJ1-1; TRBD1 is a possible D gene (5 bases). V was clipped by 2 bases and J by 0 bases, with 13 bases between them. The V gene's germline CDR1 is LNHDA and CDR2 SQIVND (reference sequence). The CDR3 contains 16 residues. DNA of the CDR3: TGTGCCAGTAGTATAAATTTCGGGGCTGTGAACACTGAAGCTTTCTTT. This gives the protein CASSINFGAVNTEAFF. Full variable domain (remainder filled in from reference TRBV19 and TRBJ1-1): DGGITQSPKYLFRKEGQNVTLSCEQNLNHDAMYWYRQDPGQGLRLIYYSQIVNDFQKGDIAEGYSVSREKKESFPLTVTSAQKNPTAFYLCASSINFGAVNTEAFFGQGTRLTVV.

This clone was observed once. The CDR3 protein is CASSPSVQGSGNTIYF. CDR3 nucleotide sequence: TGTGCCAGCTCACCATCCGTGCAGGGTAGTGGAAACACCATATATTTT. J is TRBJ1-3 and V is TRBV18; D is perhaps TRBD1 (5 bases). CDR1 and CDR2 from the germline V gene are KGHSH and LQKENI. CDR3 length: 16 residues. V was trimmed by 2 bases and J by 3 bases, leaving 14 bases between them. Using reference TRBV18 and TRBJ1-3 for the parts outside the CDR3, the full variable domain is NAGVMQNPRHLVRRRGQEARLRCSPMKGHSHVYWYRQLPEEGLKFMVYLQKENIIDESGMPKERFSAEFPKEGPSILRIQQVVRGDSAAYFCASSPSVQGSGNTIYFGEGSWLTVV.

The V gene is TRBV7-2, the J gene TRBJ1-3; no reliable D call. Deletions cut 1 base from V and 0 bases from J, with 13 bases between. The CDR3 has 17 residues. Germline-derived CDR1 and CDR2 are SGHTA and FQGNSA. For the CDR3, the DNA is TGTGCCAGCAGCTTAGGCCCCCCGCCAGGCTCTGGAAACACCATATATTTT. Its translation is CASSLGPPPGSGNTIYF.

This chain links TRBV4-2 with TRBJ2-1, with TRBD2 identical over 9 bases. Losses at the gene ends were 6 bases for V and 0 bases for J; bases not matched to a gene: 6. CDR1 is LGHNA and CDR2 is YNFKEQ in the germline V gene. There are 16 residues in the CDR3. Here the CDR3 reads CASRVSGGPSYNEQFF. For the CDR3, the DNA is TGTGCCAGCAGGGTTAGCGGGGGCCCCTCCTACAATGAGCAGTTCTTC.